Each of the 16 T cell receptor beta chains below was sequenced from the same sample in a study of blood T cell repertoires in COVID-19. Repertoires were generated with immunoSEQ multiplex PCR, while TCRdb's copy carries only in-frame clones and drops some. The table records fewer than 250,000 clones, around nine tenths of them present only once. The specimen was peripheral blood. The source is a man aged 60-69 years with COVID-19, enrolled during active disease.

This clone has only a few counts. As DNA, the CDR3 is TGTGCCAGCAGCTTACAGGGAGGAACCTACGAGCAGTACTTC. Protein sequence: CASSLQGGTYEQYF. The J gene is TRBJ2-7, the V gene TRBV7-2; D perhaps matches TRBD2 (6 bases). V dropped 2 bases and J dropped 2 bases, with 10 bases sitting between them. In germline, CDR1 is SGHTA, CDR2 FQGNSA. The CDR3 runs to 14 residues.

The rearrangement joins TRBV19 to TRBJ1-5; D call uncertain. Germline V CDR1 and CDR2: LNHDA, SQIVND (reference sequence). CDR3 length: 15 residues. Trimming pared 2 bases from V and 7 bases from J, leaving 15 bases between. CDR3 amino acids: CASSIQDLPGQPQHF. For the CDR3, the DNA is TGTGCCAGTAGTATACAGGACCTACCGGGGCAGCCCCAGCATTTT.

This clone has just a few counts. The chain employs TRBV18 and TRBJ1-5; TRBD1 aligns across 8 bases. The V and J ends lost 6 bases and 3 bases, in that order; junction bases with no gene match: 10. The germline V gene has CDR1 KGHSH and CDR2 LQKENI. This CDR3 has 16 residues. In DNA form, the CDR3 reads TGTGCCAGCTCGCCCCAACAGGGGGGGGCCAATCAGCCCCAGCATTTT. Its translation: CASSPQQGGANQPQHF.

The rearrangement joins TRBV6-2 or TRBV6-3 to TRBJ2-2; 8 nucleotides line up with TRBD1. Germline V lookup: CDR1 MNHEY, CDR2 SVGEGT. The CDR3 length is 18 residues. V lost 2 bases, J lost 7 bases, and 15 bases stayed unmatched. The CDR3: CASSYRGGARGPNGELFF. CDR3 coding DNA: TGTGCCAGCAGTTACCGGGGCGGGGCCAGGGGGCCGAACGGGGAGCTGTTTTTT.

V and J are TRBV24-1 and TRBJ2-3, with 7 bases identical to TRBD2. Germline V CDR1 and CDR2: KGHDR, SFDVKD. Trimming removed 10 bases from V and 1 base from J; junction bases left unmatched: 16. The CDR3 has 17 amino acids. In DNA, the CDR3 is TGTGCCACAGAAGGGAGGGACCGGATTAGGGGCACAGATACGCAGTATTTT. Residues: CATEGRDRIRGTDTQYF.

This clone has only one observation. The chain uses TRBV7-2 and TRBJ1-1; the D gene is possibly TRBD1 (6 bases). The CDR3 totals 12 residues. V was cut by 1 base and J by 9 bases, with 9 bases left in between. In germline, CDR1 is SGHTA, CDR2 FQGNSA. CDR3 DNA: TGTGCCAGCAGCTTAGGGGGGCCTCAAGCTTTCTTT. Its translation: CASSLGGPQAFF.

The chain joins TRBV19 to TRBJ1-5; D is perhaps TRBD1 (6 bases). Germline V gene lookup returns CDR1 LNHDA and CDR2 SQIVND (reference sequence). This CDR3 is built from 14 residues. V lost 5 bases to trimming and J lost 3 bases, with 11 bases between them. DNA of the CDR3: TGTGCCAGTAGTCCCGACAGGTCCAATCAGCCCCAGCATTTT. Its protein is CASSPDRSNQPQHF.

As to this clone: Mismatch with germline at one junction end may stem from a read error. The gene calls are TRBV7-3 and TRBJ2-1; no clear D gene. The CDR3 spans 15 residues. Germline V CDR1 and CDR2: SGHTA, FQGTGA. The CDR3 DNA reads TGTGCCGGCAGCTTAAATGTCGGTGTTTACAATGAGCAGTTCTTC. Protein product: CAGSLNVGVYNEQFF.

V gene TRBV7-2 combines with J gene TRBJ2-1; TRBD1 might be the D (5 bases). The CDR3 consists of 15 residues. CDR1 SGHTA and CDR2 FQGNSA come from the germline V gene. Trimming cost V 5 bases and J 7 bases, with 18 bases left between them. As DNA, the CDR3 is TGTGCCAGCAGCGGCAGGACACCCCCAGGGAATGAGCAGTTCTTC. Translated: CASSGRTPPGNEQFF.

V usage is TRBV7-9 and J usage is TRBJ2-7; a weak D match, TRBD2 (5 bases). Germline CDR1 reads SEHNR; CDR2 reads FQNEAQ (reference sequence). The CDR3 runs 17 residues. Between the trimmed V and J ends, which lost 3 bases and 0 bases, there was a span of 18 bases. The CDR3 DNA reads TGTGCCAGCAGCTTGTTGCGAGGTTACACTAGCTCCTACGAGCAGTACTTC. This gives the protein CASSLLRGYTSSYEQYF.

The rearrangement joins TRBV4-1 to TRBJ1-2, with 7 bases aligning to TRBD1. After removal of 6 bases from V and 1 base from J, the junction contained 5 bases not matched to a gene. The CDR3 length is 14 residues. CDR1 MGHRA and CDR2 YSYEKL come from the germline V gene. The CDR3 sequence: CASRKGQDNYGYTF. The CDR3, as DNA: TGCGCCAGCAGAAAAGGACAGGATAACTATGGCTACACCTTC.

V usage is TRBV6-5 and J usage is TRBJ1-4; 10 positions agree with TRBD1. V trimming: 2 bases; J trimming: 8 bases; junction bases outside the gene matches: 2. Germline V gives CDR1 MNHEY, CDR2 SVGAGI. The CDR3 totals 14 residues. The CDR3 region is CASSYGQGVEKLFF. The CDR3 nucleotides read TGTGCCAGCAGTTACGGACAGGGGGTAGAAAAACTGTTTTTT.

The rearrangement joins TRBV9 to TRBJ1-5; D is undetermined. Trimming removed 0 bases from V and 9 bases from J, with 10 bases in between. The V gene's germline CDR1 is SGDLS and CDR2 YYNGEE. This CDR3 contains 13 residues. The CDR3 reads CASSVGETGPQHF. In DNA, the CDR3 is TGTGCCAGCAGCGTAGGGGAGACGGGGCCCCAGCATTTT.

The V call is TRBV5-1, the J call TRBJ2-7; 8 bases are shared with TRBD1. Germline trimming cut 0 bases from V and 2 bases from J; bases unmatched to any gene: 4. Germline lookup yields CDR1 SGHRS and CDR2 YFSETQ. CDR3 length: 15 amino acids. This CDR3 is CASSLGPGGPYEQYF. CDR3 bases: TGCGCCAGCAGCTTGGGTCCAGGGGGCCCCTACGAGCAGTACTTC.

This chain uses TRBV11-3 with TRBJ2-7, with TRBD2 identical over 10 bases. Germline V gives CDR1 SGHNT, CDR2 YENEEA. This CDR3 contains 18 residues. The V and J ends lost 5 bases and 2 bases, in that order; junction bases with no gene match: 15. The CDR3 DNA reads TGTGCCAGCAGCCCCCCCAAACTAGCGGGACTACGGGCCTACGAGCAGTACTTC. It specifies CASSPPKLAGLRAYEQYF.

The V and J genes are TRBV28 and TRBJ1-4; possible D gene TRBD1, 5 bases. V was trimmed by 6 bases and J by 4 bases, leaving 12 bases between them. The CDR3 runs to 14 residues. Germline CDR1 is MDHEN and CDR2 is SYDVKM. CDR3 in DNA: TGTGCCAGCAGGGCAGGGTCCGGTAATGAAAAACTGTTTTTT. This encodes CASRAGSGNEKLFF.